The present entry profiles one T cell receptor (beta chain) with its context. Measured with immunoSEQ multiplex PCR; TCRdb has only the in-frame clones, and not every one. This sample carries over 50,000 clones, about four fifths of them seen once, and the ten largest clones take around 0.47%. This entry comes from a study of OX40 agonist ivuxolimab in advanced cancers. Study overall: Ivuxolimab doses were 0.01, 0.1, 0.3, 1.5, 3 or 10 mg/kg every 2 weeks. Of mixed ages from about 20 to 85 and averaging roughly 66 years, the group was roughly 85% male. Three individuals attained partial responses, comprising one hepatocellular carcinoma case and two cutaneous melanoma cases.

The starting material was CD4+ or CD8+ T cells sorted from blood, obtained in a trial of the OX40 agonist ivuxolimab. This receptor was obtained from an adult with an advanced solid tumor such as melanoma, head and neck, liver or kidney cancer.

The CDR3 loop is CASIAQGLRGEQYF. CDR3 nucleotides: TGTGCCAGCATCGCTCAGGGACTTCGTGGCGAGCAGTACTTC. The gene calls are TRBV6-5 and TRBJ2-7; D might be TRBD2 (6 bases). Germline CDR1 MNHEY, CDR2 SVGAGI. The CDR3 is 14 residues long. Trimming took 7 bases from V and 6 from J, leaving 19 bases between them.